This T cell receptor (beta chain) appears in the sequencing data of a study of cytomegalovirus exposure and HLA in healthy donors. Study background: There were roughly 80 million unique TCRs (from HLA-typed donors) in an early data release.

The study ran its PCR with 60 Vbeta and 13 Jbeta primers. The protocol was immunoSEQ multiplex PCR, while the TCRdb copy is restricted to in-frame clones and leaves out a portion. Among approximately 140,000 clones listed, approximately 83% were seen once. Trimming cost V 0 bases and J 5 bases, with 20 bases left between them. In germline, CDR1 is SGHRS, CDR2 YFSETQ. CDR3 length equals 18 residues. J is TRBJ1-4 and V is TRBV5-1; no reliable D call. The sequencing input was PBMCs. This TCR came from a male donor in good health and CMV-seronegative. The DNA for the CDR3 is TGCGCCAGCAGCTTGGCCCGTGACTCCGGAGCACTAAATGAAAAACTGTTTTTT. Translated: CASSLARDSGALNEKLFF.